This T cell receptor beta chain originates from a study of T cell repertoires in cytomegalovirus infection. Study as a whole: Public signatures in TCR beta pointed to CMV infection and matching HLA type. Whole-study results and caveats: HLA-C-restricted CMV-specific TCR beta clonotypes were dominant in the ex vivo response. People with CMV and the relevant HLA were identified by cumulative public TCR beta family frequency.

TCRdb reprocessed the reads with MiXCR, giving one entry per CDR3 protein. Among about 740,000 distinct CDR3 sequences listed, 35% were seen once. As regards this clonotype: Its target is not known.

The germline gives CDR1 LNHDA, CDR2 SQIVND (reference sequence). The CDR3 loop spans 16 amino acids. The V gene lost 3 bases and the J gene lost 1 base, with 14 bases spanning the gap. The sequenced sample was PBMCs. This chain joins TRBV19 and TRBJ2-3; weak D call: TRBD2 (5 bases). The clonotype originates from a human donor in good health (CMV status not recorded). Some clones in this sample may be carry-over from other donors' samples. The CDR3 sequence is CASSIRGKSGTDTQYF. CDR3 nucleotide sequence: TGTGCCAGTAGTATTAGAGGGAAGAGCGGCACAGATACGCAGTATTTT.